The 20 T cell receptor beta chains below were found in one sample sequenced in a study of cytomegalovirus exposure and HLA in healthy donors. It was with 60 Vbeta and 13 Jbeta primers that the PCR ran. Only in-frame clones appear in the TCRdb table, and some are missing; sequencing was by immunoSEQ multiplex PCR. The repertoire holds some 190,000 clones, with roughly four fifths as singletons. Sequenced sample: PBMCs. Source of these receptors: a man aged 35 to 55 in good health and CMV-seropositive.

Concerning this clone: At the DNA level, this CDR3 is encoded by other sequences in the same sample as well. The chain carries TRBV10-3 and TRBJ2-5; tentatively, D is TRBD1 (6 bases). Germline V gene sequence: CDR1 ENHRY, CDR2 SYGVKD. This CDR3 spans 14 amino acids. Deletions cut 0 bases from V and 2 bases from J, with 7 bases between. CDR3 sequence: CAISESRGQETQYF. DNA of the CDR3: TGTGCCATCAGTGAGTCAAGGGGGCAAGAGACCCAGTACTTC.

The chain combines TRBV7-2 with TRBJ2-5; 12 nucleotides align to TRBD1. The junction had 13 bases not matched to a gene; V was cut back by 5 bases and J by 9 bases. The CDR3 runs 16 residues. Germline V lookup: CDR1 SGHTA, CDR2 FQGNSA. The CDR3 is CASSPRGTGGLRAQYF. The CDR3 nucleotides read TGTGCCAGCAGCCCACGTGGGACAGGGGGCCTCAGGGCCCAGTACTTC.

In this sample, this clone turned up once. V usage is TRBV28 and J usage is TRBJ2-2, with 11 bases identical to TRBD1. The germline CDR1 and CDR2 sequences are MDHEN and SYDVKM. The CDR3 has 19 residues. The J segment lost 6 bases and the V segment lost 5 bases, leaving 17 bases of the junction unmatched. This CDR3 reads CASSPPLDRGLTAPGELFF. In nucleotides, the CDR3 is TGTGCCAGCAGTCCCCCCTTGGACAGGGGGCTAACTGCCCCCGGGGAGCTGTTTTTT.

This clone is a singleton in its sample. This sequence joins TRBV2 and TRBJ1-1; 7 bases agree with TRBD1. J lost 3 bases, V lost 6 bases, and 4 bases had no gene match. CDR1 SNHLY and CDR2 FYNNEI come from the germline V gene. The CDR3 totals 13 residues. CDR3 in amino acids: CASSPDRDTEAFF. The CDR3 nucleotides are TGTGCCAGCAGCCCCGACAGGGACACTGAAGCTTTCTTT.

This rearrangement joins TRBV28 to TRBJ1-5; 10 bases match TRBD1. Germline V gene sequence: CDR1 MDHEN, CDR2 SYDVKM. J was trimmed by 5 bases and V by 6 bases; bases with no gene match: 13. The CDR3 spans 17 residues. The CDR3 sequence is CASSQPGGQGTYQPQHF. The CDR3 DNA sequence: TGTGCCAGCAGCCAACCTGGGGGACAGGGGACCTATCAGCCCCAGCATTTT.

This clone was seen a single time. The V gene is TRBV28, the J gene TRBJ2-7; TRBD2 is a possible D gene (6 bases). Deletions cut 6 bases from V and 6 bases from J, with 18 bases between. The CDR3 covers 14 residues. CDR1 is MDHEN, CDR2 SYDVKM, per germline. CDR3 sequence reads: CASRPRRLAREQYF. CDR3 nucleotides: TGTGCCAGCAGACCCCGAAGGCTAGCGCGCGAGCAGTACTTC.

This chain links TRBV11-3 with TRBJ2-6, with a tentative D call TRBD1 (6 bases). The CDR3 has 18 residues. The germline CDR1 and CDR2 sequences are SGHNT and YENEEA. With 5 bases removed from V and 2 bases from J, the gap between germline ends came to 19 bases. CDR3 DNA sequence: TGTGCCAGCAGCGGGCGTCGGGACAACAGTCCTGGGGCCAACGTCCTGACTTTC. Protein sequence: CASSGRRDNSPGANVLTF.

This rearrangement joins TRBV7-9 to TRBJ1-2; tentative D call: TRBD1 (5 bases). Germline CDR1 SEHNR, CDR2 FQNEAQ (reference sequence). CDR3 length: 11 residues. The V gene lost 3 bases and the J gene lost 6 bases, with 5 bases spanning the gap. The CDR3 is CASSFRDGYTF. The DNA of the CDR3 is TGTGCCAGCAGCTTCAGGGATGGCTACACCTTC. Full variable domain (rest looked up from reference TRBV7-9 and TRBJ1-2): DTGVSQNPRHKITKRGQNVTFRCDPISEHNRLYWYRQTLGQGPEFLTYFQNEAQLEKSRLLSDRFSAERPKGSFSTLEIQRTEQGDSAMYLCASSFRDGYTFGSGTRLTVV.

This chain links TRBV29-1 with TRBJ1-3, with D possibly being TRBD1 (6 bases). Germline CDR1 is SQVTM and CDR2 is ANQGSEA. The CDR3 runs 14 residues. Trimming removed 4 bases from V and 8 bases from J, with 18 bases in between. The CDR3 reads CSVGATGTRDTIYF. The CDR3, as DNA: TGCAGCGTTGGAGCCACCGGGACAAGAGACACCATATATTTT.

In its sample, this clone was seen once. V and J are TRBV15 and TRBJ2-5, with a weak D call TRBD2 (6 bases). In germline, CDR1 is LNHNV, CDR2 YYDKDF (reference sequence). The CDR3 loop spans 14 amino acids. Trimming removed 1 base at V and 4 bases at J, with 10 bases between. Written as DNA, the CDR3 is TGTGCCACCAGCAGAGTCGGGAGCGGAGAGACCCAGTACTTC. Translation gives CATSRVGSGETQYF.

This chain connects TRBV28 to TRBJ1-2; TRBD1 agrees at 7 bases. V lost 5 bases, J lost 2 bases, and 8 bases stayed unmatched. CDR3 length: 15 residues. CDR1 MDHEN and CDR2 SYDVKM come from the germline V gene. The CDR3 DNA is TGTGCCAGCAGTACAAGACAGGGTTGGAACTATGGCTACACCTTC. Its protein product is CASSTRQGWNYGYTF.

This clone showed up just a few times. The rearrangement joins TRBV10-3 to TRBJ1-5; D may be TRBD1 (5 bases). Trimming removed 10 bases at V and 4 bases at J, with 17 bases between. CDR1 and CDR2 from the germline V gene are ENHRY and SYGVKD. CDR3 length: 14 amino acids. This CDR3 is CATRPSRANQPQHF. CDR3 sequence (DNA): TGTGCCACCAGACCTTCCAGGGCAAATCAGCCCCAGCATTTT.

This chain joins TRBV6-1 and TRBJ2-7; 10 bases align to TRBD1. The V gene's germline CDR1 is MNHNS and CDR2 SASEGT. The CDR3 contains 14 residues. J gave up 4 bases and V 8 bases, and 8 bases lay outside the gene matches. The CDR3 DNA sequence: TGTGCCAGCTTCCCCGGGACAGGGGTGTACGAGCAGTACTTC. Translated: CASFPGTGVYEQYF.

V gene TRBV2 combines with J gene TRBJ2-5; D may be TRBD1 (6 bases). V was cut by 7 bases and J by 2 bases, with 17 bases left in between. CDR3 length equals 15 residues. Germline V gene sequence: CDR1 SNHLY, CDR2 FYNNEI. The chain's CDR3 is CASNTPQGQQETQYF. The CDR3 DNA sequence: TGTGCCAGCAACACCCCCCAGGGGCAACAAGAGACCCAGTACTTC.

The gene calls are TRBV18 and TRBJ1-3, with no clear D. CDR1 KGHSH and CDR2 LQKENI come from the germline V gene. The CDR3 contains 15 residues. The V end was cut by 0 bases, the J end by 0 bases, with 6 bases between. In DNA form, the CDR3 reads TGTGCCAGCTCACCACCGGCCACCTCTGGAAACACCATATATTTT. This codes for CASSPPATSGNTIYF.

This clone came up a few times. CDR3 bases: TGTGCCAGCAGCTTGGCCCGGGAACGGACCCAGTACTTC. It is translated as CASSLARERTQYF. The chain uses TRBV13 and TRBJ2-5; D may be TRBD2 (5 bases). The ends were cut back, 3 bases at V and 7 bases at J, with 12 bases in the middle. The CDR3 contains 13 residues. CDR1 PRHDT and CDR2 FYEKMQ come from the germline V gene (reference sequence).

The rearrangement uses TRBV7-9 and TRBJ2-3, with a weak D call TRBD1 (5 bases). V shed 5 bases and J shed 2 bases, with 14 bases lying between them. This CDR3 comprises 15 residues. Germline CDR1 reads SEHNR; CDR2 reads FQNEAQ (reference sequence). The CDR3 bases are TGTGCCAGCAGCCCCTTTGGGGCCACCACAGATACGCAGTATTTT. It codes for CASSPFGATTDTQYF.

This rearrangement joins TRBV7-2 to TRBJ2-7; D is unclear. There are 14 residues in the CDR3. V shed 0 bases and J shed 0 bases, with 6 bases lying between them. The germline gives CDR1 SGHTA, CDR2 FQGNSA. The CDR3: CASSLAGLSYEQYF. The CDR3 DNA is TGTGCCAGCAGCTTAGCGGGCCTCTCCTACGAGCAGTACTTC.

V gene TRBV27 combines with J gene TRBJ2-3; perhaps TRBD2 as D (6 bases). Between the trimmed V and J ends, which lost 6 bases and 0 bases, there was a span of 16 bases. CDR3 size: 16 residues. Germline loops: CDR1 MNHEY, CDR2 SMNVEV (reference sequence). The CDR3 here is CASRPLSAGSTDTQYF. DNA for the CDR3: TGTGCCAGCAGACCCTTGTCGGCGGGAAGCACAGATACGCAGTATTTT.

This chain links TRBV27 with TRBJ2-7, with 10 bases identical to TRBD1. The CDR3 sequence is 15 residues long. V was clipped by 0 bases and J by 2 bases; unmatched bases: 1. Germline CDR1 MNHEY, CDR2 SMNVEV (reference sequence). The CDR3 sequence is CASSLSGTGAYEQYF. The CDR3 DNA is TGTGCCAGCAGTTTATCCGGGACAGGGGCCTACGAGCAGTACTTC.